This TCR beta chain derives from a study of somatic mutations in cytotoxic T cells in rheumatoid arthritis. The V and J ends lost 5 bases and 5 bases, in that order; junction bases with no gene match: 6. CDR3 length: 16 residues. Germline V gives CDR1 SGHVS, CDR2 FNYEAQ. Only in-frame clones appear in the TCRdb table, and some are missing; sequencing was by immunoSEQ multiplex PCR. The sample records about 7,400 clones, about nine tenths being singletons. This chain uses TRBV7-6 with TRBJ2-3, with TRBD2 matching 14 bases. Sample: CD8+ T cells sorted from blood. The clonotype originates from a middle-aged man with rheumatoid arthritis. DNA of the CDR3: TGTGCCAGCAGCCCGACTAGCGGGGGGGTTGGAGATACGCAGTATTTT. Protein product: CASSPTSGGVGDTQYF.